This T cell receptor (beta chain) was obtained from a study of blood T cell repertoires in COVID-19. The assay was immunoSEQ multiplex PCR, and TCRdb's table has in-frame clones only and misses some. The profile shows 300,000 to 500,000 clones, approximately 91% of them singletons. Participants' own reports of clinical history determined their cohort assignment. Germline-derived CDR1 and CDR2 are KGHSH and LQKENI. The J segment lost 9 bases and the V segment lost 3 bases, leaving 10 bases of the junction unmatched. The CDR3 is made up of 15 amino acids. The chain recombines TRBV18 with TRBJ1-5; 8 bases are a match to TRBD1. The sequencing input was PBMCs or T cells enriched from blood (not recorded which). The sequence was collected from a woman aged 40 to 49 with acute COVID-19. As DNA, the CDR3 is TGTGCCAGCTCACCCGGACAGGGAATATGGGGGCCCCAGCATTTT. Translating gives CASSPGQGIWGPQHF.